This T cell receptor (beta chain) came from a study of T cell responses to AZD1222 COVID-19 vaccine. Assay used: immunoSEQ multiplex PCR; TCRdb lists only in-frame clones, some missing. The data show some 120,000 clones, roughly 93% seen once. This receptor was obtained from an adult in good health. Specimen: peripheral blood, collected on day 0 of AZD1222 vaccination.

CDR3 sequence (DNA): TGTGCCAGCAGTTTAGCCCGGACGCACGGGGAGCTGTTTTTT. Translation gives CASSLARTHGELFF. The chain links TRBV28 to TRBJ2-2; D unclear. Trimming cost V 2 bases and J 7 bases, with 11 bases left between them. The CDR3 totals 14 residues. Germline CDR1 is MDHEN and CDR2 is SYDVKM.